This TCR beta chain was profiled in a study of OX40 agonist ivuxolimab in advanced cancers. Study information: The study enrolled dose-escalation patients with hepatocellular carcinoma, melanoma, renal cell or head and neck cancer.

Measured with immunoSEQ multiplex PCR; TCRdb has only the in-frame clones, and not every one. Seen here are more than 75,000 clones, roughly nine tenths observed once, and the top ten hold 0.7% to 0.95%. The germline V gene has CDR1 SNHLY and CDR2 FYNNEI. The CDR3 runs to 14 residues. V dropped 10 bases and J dropped 0; count of bases not matched to a gene: 7. In the case of this clone: The target antigen is unknown.

Whole-study findings and limits: Not determined was the antigen specificity of the expanded peripheral T cells.

The starting material was CD4+ or CD8+ T cells sorted from blood, obtained in a trial of the OX40 agonist ivuxolimab. V is TRBV2 and J is TRBJ2-3; TRBD1 matches at 7 bases. This receptor was obtained from an adult with an advanced solid tumor such as melanoma, head and neck, liver or kidney cancer. This CDR3 is CATAGTASTDTQYF. CDR3 in DNA: TGTGCCACTGCCGGGACAGCTAGCACAGATACGCAGTATTTT. The variable domain in full, completed from reference TRBV2 and TRBJ2-3, reads EPEVTQTPSHQVTQMGQEVILRCVPISNHLYFYWYRQILGQKVEFLVSFYNNEISEKSEIFDDQFSVERPDGSNFTLKIRSTKLEDSAMYFCATAGTASTDTQYFGPGTRLTVL.